The 29 T cell receptor beta chains listed next were all sequenced from one sample in a study of blood T cell repertoires in COVID-19. Libraries were prepared by immunoSEQ multiplex PCR; TCRdb keeps only in-frame clonotypes and omits some of them. The profile shows around 84,000 clones, around three quarters of them singletons. The sample comprised peripheral blood. These receptors were obtained from a man aged 45-60 years with active or convalescent COVID-19.

The V and J genes are TRBV12-5 and TRBJ1-2; 9 bases fit TRBD1. V shed 5 bases, J shed 0 bases, and the junction held 4 bases outside the gene matches. Germline V gene data show CDR1 as LGHNT and CDR2 as FRNRAP. The CDR3 contains 15 residues. CDR3: CASGRGTGTNYGYTF. Here the CDR3 DNA reads TGTGCTAGTGGTCGGGGGACAGGGACTAACTATGGCTACACCTTC. Combining the CDR3 with reference TRBV12-5 and TRBJ1-2 gives the whole variable domain DARVTQTPRHKVTEMGQEVTMRCQPILGHNTVFWYRQTMMQGLELLAYFRNRAPLDDSGMPKDRFSAEMPDATLATLKIQPSEPRDSAVYFCASGRGTGTNYGYTFGSGTRLTVV.

The chain is built from TRBV7-3 and TRBJ2-7; a possible D gene is TRBD1 (6 bases). The V and J ends lost 8 bases and 2 bases respectively, with 16 bases between them. The V gene's germline CDR1 is SGHTA and CDR2 FQGTGA. The CDR3 runs 14 residues. The CDR3 region has the DNA TGTGCCAGCGCTTTGGCACAGGGACCCTACGAGCAGTACTTC. It yields the protein CASALAQGPYEQYF. Full variable domain (remainder filled in from reference TRBV7-3 and TRBJ2-7): GAGVSQTPSNKVTEKGKYVELRCDPISGHTALYWYRQSLGQGPEFLIYFQGTGAADDSGLPNDRFFAVRPEGSVSTLKIQRTERGDSAVYLCASALAQGPYEQYFGPGTRLTVT.

This clone was seen once. This chain links TRBV6-6 with TRBJ2-3, with D uncertain. CDR1 MNHNY and CDR2 SVGAGI come from the germline V gene (reference sequence). This CDR3 contains 14 residues. V lost 2 bases and J 8 bases, leaving 14 bases between the germline ends. The CDR3: CASSYEASKATQYF. CDR3 bases: TGTGCCAGCAGTTACGAGGCTAGTAAGGCTACGCAGTATTTT.

The CDR3 region is CASSQDQGREDTIYF. For the CDR3, the DNA is TGTGCCAGCAGCCAAGATCAGGGCAGGGAGGACACCATATATTTT. The gene calls are TRBV4-2 and TRBJ1-3, with D possibly being TRBD1 (5 bases). The germline V gene encodes CDR1 LGHNA and CDR2 YNFKEQ. The CDR3 is made up of 15 amino acids. Trimming left V 0 bases short and J 8 bases short, with 14 bases between.

Only one count was recorded for this clone. This chain uses TRBV29-1 with TRBJ2-1; D not resolved. Trimming removed 6 bases from V and 7 bases from J, with 10 bases in between. The CDR3 spans 11 residues. Germline V gene data show CDR1 as SQVTM and CDR2 as ANQGSEA. CDR3 region: CSVESWNEQFF. The DNA for the CDR3 is TGCAGCGTGGAGAGTTGGAATGAGCAGTTCTTC.

This chain joins TRBV18 and TRBJ1-5, with TRBD1 as a possible D gene (5 bases). Germline assignment: CDR1 KGHSH and CDR2 LQKENI. The CDR3 loop spans 13 amino acids. Trimming stripped 6 bases from V and 1 base from J, with 7 bases between. The DNA of the CDR3 is TGTGCCAGCTCGGAGGGGAGCAATCAGCCCCAGCATTTT. Translating it yields CASSEGSNQPQHF.

The gene calls are TRBV18 and TRBJ1-1, with 8 bases aligning to TRBD1. CDR3 length equals 12 residues. Trimming at V came to 8 bases and at J to 4 bases, leaving 3 bases not matched to a gene. CDR1 KGHSH and CDR2 LQKENI come from the germline V gene. The CDR3 DNA follows: TGTGCCAGCCGAGACAGGGGCACTGAAGCTTTCTTT. Its protein product is CASRDRGTEAFF.

The rearrangement links TRBV7-2 to TRBJ2-3; a weak D match, TRBD2 (7 bases). V lost 6 bases to trimming and J lost 6 bases, with 16 bases between them. The CDR3 covers 14 residues. Germline V gives CDR1 SGHTA, CDR2 FQGNSA. For the CDR3, the DNA is TGTGCCAGCAGTTTGCTGGGGGGGGGCGATACGCAGTATTTT. It specifies CASSLLGGGDTQYF.

Sample share makes this clone medium-sized. The rearrangement uses TRBV7-3 and TRBJ1-5, with TRBD1 as a possible D gene (6 bases). The V end lost 2 bases, the J end lost 7 bases, and 9 bases lay between the germline ends. CDR1 is SGHTA and CDR2 is FQGTGA in the germline V gene. CDR3 length: 13 residues. CDR3 DNA sequence: TGTGCCAGCAGCTTAGTCAGGGGACAGCCCCAGCATTTT. Translating gives CASSLVRGQPQHF. The full variable domain, with the rest looked up from reference TRBV7-3 and TRBJ1-5, is GAGVSQTPSNKVTEKGKYVELRCDPISGHTALYWYRQSLGQGPEFLIYFQGTGAADDSGLPNDRFFAVRPEGSVSTLKIQRTERGDSAVYLCASSLVRGQPQHFGDGTRLSIL.

V gene TRBV3-1 (or the pseudogene TRBV3-2) combines with J gene TRBJ1-5, with 10 bases matching TRBD1. Germline loops: CDR1 LGHDT, CDR2 YNNKEL (reference sequence). The J segment lost 7 bases and the V segment lost 4 bases, leaving 4 bases of the junction unmatched. The CDR3 length is 14 residues. The CDR3 is CASSLRQGAQPQHF. CDR3 sequence (DNA): TGTGCCAGCAGCCTGAGACAGGGGGCACAGCCCCAGCATTTT.

J is TRBJ2-7 and V is TRBV3-1 (or the pseudogene TRBV3-2); 10 bases map to TRBD1. V lost 7 bases, J lost 6 bases, and 6 bases stayed unmatched. The CDR3 contains 13 residues. CDR1 LGHDT and CDR2 YNNKEL come from the germline V gene (reference sequence). The CDR3: CASKRQGAPEQYF. The DNA for the CDR3 is TGTGCCAGCAAAAGACAGGGGGCCCCCGAGCAGTACTTC.

The chain is built from TRBV9 and TRBJ1-6; TRBD1 aligns across 9 bases. This CDR3 region has 15 residues. Germline-derived CDR1 and CDR2 are SGDLS and YYNGEE. Trimming cost V 4 bases and J 7 bases; bases outside gene matches: 6. In DNA form, the CDR3 reads TGTGCCAGCAGCCCCGGACAGGGGAAGAATTCACCCCTCCACTTT. The encoded protein is CASSPGQGKNSPLHF.

J is TRBJ1-6 and V is TRBV4-3; 7 positions agree with TRBD1. With V trimmed by 0 bases and J by 11 bases, 7 bases remained unmatched. The CDR3 is made up of 15 amino acids. Per the germline V gene, CDR1 is LGHNA and CDR2 is YSLEER. CDR3 residues: CASSQEVRGVTPLHF. The CDR3, as DNA: TGCGCCAGCAGCCAAGAGGTCAGGGGGGTGACACCCCTCCACTTT.

This clone appeared many times. The same CDR3 arises from other DNA sequences in this sample as well. The chain uses TRBV2 and TRBJ1-1; possible D gene TRBD1, 6 bases. The CDR3 is made up of 12 amino acids. V lost 6 bases, J lost 2 bases, and 7 bases lay in between. The germline V gene has CDR1 SNHLY and CDR2 FYNNEI. CDR3 amino acids: CASRDSNTEAFF. The DNA for the CDR3 is TGTGCCAGCAGGGACAGTAACACTGAAGCTTTCTTT. Filled out from reference TRBV2 and TRBJ1-1, the complete variable domain reads EPEVTQTPSHQVTQMGQEVILRCVPISNHLYFYWYRQILGQKVEFLVSFYNNEISEKSEIFDDQFSVERPDGSNFTLKIRSTKLEDSAMYFCASRDSNTEAFFGQGTRLTVV.

The chain carries TRBV6-1 and TRBJ1-2; unclear D gene. The CDR3 consists of 15 residues. Trimming shortened V by 0 bases and J by 4 bases, and 12 bases separated the two germline ends. Germline CDR1 MNHNS, CDR2 SASEGT. CDR3 sequence: CASSEAQAVLYGYTF. The DNA of the CDR3 is TGTGCCAGCAGTGAAGCGCAGGCAGTACTCTATGGCTACACCTTC.

V gene TRBV7-9 combines with J gene TRBJ2-7, with TRBD1 identical over 7 bases. The CDR3 extends over 16 amino acids. Germline V gives CDR1 SEHNR, CDR2 FQNEAQ (reference sequence). The V gene end was trimmed by 4 bases and the J gene end by 8 bases; junction bases not matched to a gene: 17. Written as DNA, the CDR3 is TGTGCCAGCAGCTCCGAGGAACAGACAGGGACCCTAAAGCAGTACTTC. Residues: CASSSEEQTGTLKQYF.

The chain carries TRBV21-1 and TRBJ1-2; the table calls TRBD1, which could not be checked here. TRBV21-1 is a pseudogene segment. The CDR3 consists of 14 residues. This CDR3 is CASSKADRAQGYTF. The CDR3 DNA reads as TGTGCCAGCAGCAAAGCAGACAGGGCTCAGGGCTACACCTTC.

The chain is built from TRBV5-1 and TRBJ2-1; possible D gene TRBD1, 5 bases. Germline V CDR1 and CDR2: SGHRS, YFSETQ. V was trimmed by 3 bases and J by 7 bases, leaving 8 bases between them. CDR3 length: 12 amino acids. This CDR3 reads CASSSQGNEQFF. The CDR3 nucleotides are TGCGCCAGCAGCTCCCAGGGTAATGAGCAGTTCTTC.

This clone was detected once. This chain connects TRBV3-1 (or the pseudogene TRBV3-2) to TRBJ2-7, with D hard to call. Trimming removed 4 bases from V and 2 bases from J, with 9 bases in between. The CDR3 is 13 amino acids. CDR1 and CDR2 (germline): LGHDT, YNNKEL (reference sequence). Here the CDR3 DNA reads TGTGCCAGCAGCCTCCTCGTCCCCTACGAGCAGTACTTC. Translating gives CASSLLVPYEQYF.

The chain employs TRBV11-3 and TRBJ1-2, with 7 bases aligning to TRBD1. The CDR3 totals 14 residues. Germline loops: CDR1 SGHNT, CDR2 YENEEA. After removal of 5 bases from V and 8 bases from J, the junction contained 11 bases not matched to a gene. The CDR3 DNA reads as TGTGCCAGCAGCCCGAGGGACAGAGCGTGGGGCTACACCTTC. Protein product: CASSPRDRAWGYTF.

The chain links TRBV2 to TRBJ1-5, with D perhaps matching TRBD1 (6 bases). The length of the CDR3 is 19 residues. Germline CDR1 reads SNHLY; CDR2 reads FYNNEI. Trimming removed 6 bases at V and 0 bases at J, with 24 bases between. The CDR3 region has the DNA TGTGCCAGCAGACCCTATCCTTCTAGGGACACCCATAGCAATCAGCCCCAGCATTTT. This sequence encodes CASRPYPSRDTHSNQPQHF.

The V gene is TRBV9, the J gene TRBJ2-1; TRBD2 agrees at 10 bases. CDR3 length: 13 residues. Germline CDR1 reads SGDLS; CDR2 reads YYNGEE. The trim removed 3 bases at V and 13 bases at J, leaving 7 bases unmatched. The CDR3 nucleotides are TGTGCCAGCAGCGGGAGCGGGGGGGTCCCTCAGTTCTTC. It translates to CASSGSGGVPQFF.

This clone was seen only a few times. CDR3 coding DNA: TGTGCCAGCAGCTGGAGGACAGGTATAGAAGAAAAACTGTTTTTT. It yields the protein CASSWRTGIEEKLFF. The chain joins TRBV5-5 to TRBJ1-4; 7 bases agree with TRBD1. CDR1 and CDR2 from the germline V gene are SGHKS and YYEKEE (reference sequence). J lost 8 bases, V lost 3 bases, and 10 bases had no gene match. The CDR3 is 15 residues long.

The chain uses TRBV11-1 and TRBJ1-4; 7 bases match TRBD1. Germline V gene data show CDR1 as SGHAT and CDR2 as FQDESV (reference sequence). Germline trimming cut 2 bases from V and 8 bases from J; bases unmatched to any gene: 5. This CDR3 is built from 14 residues. CDR3 sequence (DNA): TGTGCCAGCAGCTTACAGGGGGGTGACGAAAAACTGTTTTTT. Amino acids: CASSLQGGDEKLFF.

V gene TRBV10-3 combines with J gene TRBJ2-3, with D hard to call. CDR1 is ENHRY, CDR2 SYGVKD, per germline. V was shortened by 3 bases and J by 2 bases, with 12 bases between the two germline ends. This CDR3 is built from 15 residues. The CDR3: CAISDPVKNTDTQYF. In DNA form, the CDR3 reads TGTGCCATCAGTGATCCGGTCAAGAACACAGATACGCAGTATTTT.

CDR3 DNA: TGTGCCAGCAGCTCCGGGACTAGCAAACAAGAGACCCAGTACTTC. Translation: CASSSGTSKQETQYF. V gene TRBV5-4 combines with J gene TRBJ2-5; 9 bases agree with TRBD2. Germline assignment: CDR1 SGHNT and CDR2 YYREEE (reference sequence). J gave up 2 bases and V 3 bases, and 5 bases lay outside the gene matches. This CDR3 has 15 residues.

This chain connects TRBV30 to TRBJ1-3; TRBD1 matches at 7 bases. The junction had 5 bases not matched to a gene; V was cut back by 5 bases and J by 4 bases. The CDR3 sequence is 13 residues long. CDR1 is GTSNPN and CDR2 is SVGIG in the germline V gene (reference sequence). The CDR3 sequence is CAWSQGSGNTIYF. DNA for the CDR3: TGTGCCTGGTCACAGGGGTCCGGAAACACCATATATTTT.

This chain links TRBV18 with TRBJ1-1, with 7 bases fitting TRBD1. The CDR3 totals 15 residues. Germline lookup yields CDR1 KGHSH and CDR2 LQKENI. Trimming removed 5 bases from V and 4 bases from J; junction bases left unmatched: 10. This chain's CDR3 is CASSLNQGVATEAFF. DNA for the CDR3: TGTGCCAGCTCATTGAATCAGGGGGTGGCCACTGAAGCTTTCTTT.

V and J are TRBV9 and TRBJ2-2; unclear D gene. V lost 0 bases and J 1 base, leaving 4 bases between the germline ends. The CDR3 length is 14 residues. Germline V gene lookup returns CDR1 SGDLS and CDR2 YYNGEE. Written as DNA, the CDR3 is TGTGCCAGCAGCGTAGAACAGAACACCGGGGAGCTGTTTTTT. It encodes CASSVEQNTGELFF.